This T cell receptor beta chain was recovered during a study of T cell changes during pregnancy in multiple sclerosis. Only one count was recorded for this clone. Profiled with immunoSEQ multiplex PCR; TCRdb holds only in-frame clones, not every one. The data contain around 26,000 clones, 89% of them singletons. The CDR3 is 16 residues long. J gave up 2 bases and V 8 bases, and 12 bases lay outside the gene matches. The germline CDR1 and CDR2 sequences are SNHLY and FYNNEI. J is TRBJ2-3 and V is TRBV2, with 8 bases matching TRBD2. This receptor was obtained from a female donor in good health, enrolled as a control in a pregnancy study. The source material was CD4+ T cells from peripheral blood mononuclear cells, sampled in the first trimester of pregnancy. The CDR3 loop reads CASLLLSGGDTDTQYF. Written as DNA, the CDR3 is TGTGCCAGCCTCCTTTTATCGGGAGGGGACACAGATACGCAGTATTTT. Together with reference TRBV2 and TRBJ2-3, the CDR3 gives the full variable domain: EPEVTQTPSHQVTQMGQEVILRCVPISNHLYFYWYRQILGQKVEFLVSFYNNEISEKSEIFDDQFSVERPDGSNFTLKIRSTKLEDSAMYFCASLLLSGGDTDTQYFGPGTRLTVL.